This T cell receptor beta chain was observed in a study of blood T cell repertoires in COVID-19. Clones were read by immunoSEQ multiplex PCR, and TCRdb kept only the in-frame ones, dropping some. Of around 30,000 clones detected, around 77% appear once; the ten largest clones hold 7.5% to 8%. The sequence came from a woman aged 70-85 years with active or convalescent COVID-19. Input material: peripheral blood.

DNA of the CDR3: TGTGCCAGCGGGTTTACCGGGACAGGCTTTGAAAAACTGTTTTTT. This encodes CASGFTGTGFEKLFF. The chain couples TRBV6-5 to TRBJ1-4; 8 positions agree with TRBD1. CDR3 length: 15 amino acids. V dropped 8 bases and J dropped 7; count of bases not matched to a gene: 12. Germline CDR1 and CDR2: MNHEY and SVGAGI.